This T cell receptor (beta chain) was documented in a study of blood T cell repertoires in COVID-19. In the study overall: COVID-19 samples from acute and convalescent phases originated in the United States, Italy and Spain. T cells, B-cell-depleted T cells, or PBMCs provided the cDNA or gDNA that served as material.

Original handling: Reference gene primer amplification gave nucleated cell count estimates. The data were produced by immunoSEQ multiplex PCR, yet TCRdb's version contains in-frame clones alone and is incomplete. V and J calls and clone size are given by that table; D and trimming were obtained from the DNA. The sample has approximately 99,000 clones, approximately 87% seen once. What was sequenced was peripheral blood. The sequence was collected from a human donor in a cohort sampled during active COVID-19.

The CDR3 DNA reads TGTGCCAGCAGCCCCTGGCGGGCGGACTCCTACGAGCAGTACTTC. This codes for CASSPWRADSYEQYF. The chain uses TRBV7-9 and TRBJ2-7, with D perhaps matching TRBD2 (5 bases). This CDR3 is built from 15 residues. The V end was cut by 5 bases, the J end by 0 bases, with 14 bases between. Germline lookup yields CDR1 SEHNR and CDR2 FQNEAQ (reference sequence).